This is a list of T cell receptor beta chains from one sample in a study of blood T cell repertoires in COVID-19. Data came from immunoSEQ multiplex PCR; TCRdb stores just in-frame clones and leaves some out. The sample consists of a few hundred thousand clones, 80% to 90% of them appearing once. Sequences were obtained from PBMCs or T cells enriched from blood (not recorded which). The receptor source for this set is a man aged 25-45 years in a cohort exposed to, infected with or recovered from COVID-19 (not recorded which). Both conserved end residues are part of each CDR3. A D gene is named only where the DNA matches it firmly. Clone size is stated in some rows and not others, as once, few, many or a class when expanded.

.	TRBJ2-7	TRBV6-5	.	CASSYQGSPYEQYF	TGTGCCAGCAGTTACCAGGGATCACCCTACGAGCAGTACTTC
.	TRBJ1-4	TRBV15	.	CATSRDNGPTNEKLFF	TGTGCCACCAGCAGAGATAATGGGCCAACTAATGAAAAACTGTTTTTT
.	TRBJ2-5	TRBV28	TRBD2	CASSFLPGTRRGTQYF	TGTGCCAGCAGTTTTCTCCCCGGGACTAGAAGGGGGACCCAGTACTTC
.	TRBJ1-1	TRBV4-1	.	CASSQDDSTEAFF	TGCGCCAGCAGCCAAGACGATAGCACTGAAGCTTTCTTT
.	TRBJ1-4	TRBV5-4	.	CASSHLGGAGEKLFF	TGTGCCAGCAGCCACCTTGGAGGGGCGGGTGAAAAACTGTTTTTT
.	TRBJ2-7	TRBV27	TRBD1	CASSPGTGPSYEQYF	TGTGCCAGCAGTCCCGGGACAGGGCCCTCCTACGAGCAGTACTTC
.	TRBJ2-7	TRBV6-1	TRBD2	CASSEASPTGGYEQYF	TGTGCCAGCAGTGAAGCTAGCCCAACGGGGGGCTACGAGCAGTACTTC
once	TRBJ1-1	TRBV7-8	TRBD1	CASSPDRGTAFF	TGTGCCAGCAGCCCCGACAGGGGAACAGCTTTCTTT
.	TRBJ1-3	TRBV19	TRBD1	CASRPRQGGLNTIYF	TGTGCCAGTAGGCCTCGACAGGGAGGATTGAACACCATATATTTT
.	TRBJ1-2	TRBV18	.	CASSSTGGYTF	TGTGCCAGCTCATCGACTGGAGGCTACACCTTC
.	TRBJ2-1	TRBV11-2	TRBD1	CASSFYRGQYEQFF	TGTGCCAGCAGCTTTTACAGGGGCCAGTATGAGCAGTTCTTC